The sequence of this T cell receptor beta chain was determined in a study of T-cell reconstitution after alpha-beta-depleted transplantation in children. This clonotype has more than one count but fewer than ten. The antigen remains undetermined. The TCRbeta library was prepared with unique molecular identifiers. TCRdb reprocessed the PCR reads via MiXCR and lists one record per CDR3 protein. The sample records about 980,000 distinct CDR3 sequences, about 31% being singletons. Study-wide results and caveats: As was reported, about two months after transplant, alpha-beta T cells came from several hundred expanded graft clones. Some patients showed high day-60 TCRbeta diversity, which derived from surviving recipient T cells and thymic progenitors. T-cell counts and diversity were attributed mostly to newly produced T cells one year after transplant.

The CDR3 is 15 amino acids. Per germline, CDR1 SGHRS and CDR2 YFSETQ. Trimming cost V 4 bases and J 2 bases, with 13 bases left between them. This receptor was obtained from a boy less than two years old who had a stem cell transplant for SCID, so the T cells may come from the graft donor. The sample consisted of PBMCs, mostly from graft donor cells, taken 360 days after TCRalphabeta/CD19-depleted stem cell transplant. This chain joins TRBV5-1 and TRBJ2-1; possible D gene TRBD1, 6 bases. The CDR3 nucleotides read TGCGCCAGCAGCCTTACAGGGCTGACCTACAATGAGCAGTTCTTC. This translates into CASSLTGLTYNEQFF.